The 18 T cell receptor beta chains reported below all come from one sample, sequenced in a study of shared clonotypes between healthy human individuals. TCRdb's table, derived via immunoSEQ multiplex PCR, lists solely in-frame clones and lacks some. This sample has 2 million to 2.5 million clones; 80% to 95% occur once, and the top ten carry roughly 0.34%. The specimen was naive CD4+ T cells from PBMCs. The subset is: CD45RA+ positively selected. The receptors were sampled from a man aged 18 to 35 in good health. Some clones in this sample may be carry-over from other donors' samples.

This chain joins TRBV7-8 and TRBJ2-7, with 8 nucleotides matching TRBD2. Germline CDR1 and CDR2: SGHVS and FQNEAQ. V was clipped by 4 bases and J by 4 bases; unmatched bases: 9. The CDR3 covers 15 residues. Here the CDR3 DNA reads TGTGCCAGCAGCTCGAACCCGGGACTAGAATACGAGCAGTACTTC. Its translation: CASSSNPGLEYEQYF.

J is TRBJ1-2 and V is TRBV9; D gene ambiguous. The ends were cut back, 0 bases at V and 1 base at J, with 10 bases in the middle. Germline CDR1 SGDLS, CDR2 YYNGEE. The CDR3 has 15 residues. The CDR3 DNA follows: TGTGCCAGCAGCGTAGCGGTTCGGCTTAACTATGGCTACACCTTC. This codes for CASSVAVRLNYGYTF.

The rearrangement links TRBV7-9 to TRBJ1-1; 7 positions match TRBD1. The J segment lost 1 base and the V segment lost 5 bases, leaving 4 bases of the junction unmatched. The CDR3 length is 14 residues. The germline V gene has CDR1 SEHNR and CDR2 FQNEAQ (reference sequence). The CDR3 sequence is CASSARQGNTEAFF. The CDR3 bases are TGTGCCAGCAGCGCAAGACAGGGGAACACTGAAGCTTTCTTT.

The chain combines TRBV4-3 with TRBJ2-3; D call uncertain. Trimming removed 8 bases from V and 3 bases from J, with 12 bases in between. CDR1 is LGHNA, CDR2 YSLEER, per germline. CDR3 size: 13 residues. As DNA, the CDR3 is TGCGCCAGCGGCAGTCCCGAAACAGATACGCAGTATTTT. The encoded protein is CASGSPETDTQYF.

Notes on this clone: Other DNA sequences in the sample encode the same CDR3. The chain has TRBV7-9 and TRBJ1-1; no clear D. Between the trimmed V and J ends, which lost 2 bases and 1 base, there was a span of 5 bases. This CDR3 comprises 13 residues. Germline loops: CDR1 SEHNR, CDR2 FQNEAQ (reference sequence). DNA of the CDR3: TGTGCCAGCAGCTTATCCAGGAACACTGAAGCTTTCTTT. Its translation is CASSLSRNTEAFF.

The chain joins TRBV7-2 to TRBJ2-5, with TRBD2 matching over 9 bases. This CDR3 is built from 15 residues. The V and J ends lost 5 bases and 5 bases, in that order; junction bases with no gene match: 9. The V gene's germline CDR1 is SGHTA and CDR2 FQGNSA. In DNA form, the CDR3 reads TGTGCCAGCAGCCAGGGACTAGCTGATTCGGAGACCCAGTACTTC. Its translation is CASSQGLADSETQYF.

The chain recombines TRBV5-1 with TRBJ2-1; 11 nucleotides align to TRBD2. CDR1 SGHRS and CDR2 YFSETQ come from the germline V gene. This CDR3 has 16 residues. V shed 5 bases and J 5 bases; nucleotides not matched to a gene: 9. The CDR3 region has the DNA TGCGCCAGCAGAGAGGGGACTAGCGGCCAACACAATGAGCAGTTCTTC. Its translation is CASREGTSGQHNEQFF. The variable domain in full, with the rest retrieved from reference TRBV5-1 and TRBJ2-1, is KAGVTQTPRYLIKTRGQQVTLSCSPISGHRSVSWYQQTPGQGLQFLFEYFSETQRNKGNFPGRFSGRQFSNSRSEMNVSTLELGDSALYLCASREGTSGQHNEQFFGPGTRLTVL.

The chain carries TRBV7-3 and TRBJ2-3; D might be TRBD1 (6 bases). Trimming removed 1 base at V and 4 bases at J, with 12 bases between. This CDR3 contains 15 residues. Germline V gene lookup returns CDR1 SGHTA and CDR2 FQGTGA. The CDR3 sequence: CASSLRGRSPDTQYF. CDR3 coding DNA: TGTGCCAGCAGCTTAAGGGGGCGTAGTCCAGATACGCAGTATTTT.

The J gene is TRBJ1-1, the V gene TRBV7-2; weak D call: TRBD1 (5 bases). Trimming stripped 5 bases from V and 5 bases from J, with 15 bases between. CDR3 length equals 14 residues. The germline gives CDR1 SGHTA, CDR2 FQGNSA. The CDR3 here is CASSLPLGGTEAFF. The CDR3 DNA reads TGTGCCAGCAGCCTACCCCTCGGGGGGACTGAAGCTTTCTTT.

This clone was found once. The chain links TRBV5-1 to TRBJ2-5; D gene ambiguous. The J call could be wrong; TRBJ2-7 is a better fit for the DNA end. In germline, CDR1 is SGHRS, CDR2 YFSETQ. The CDR3 extends over 15 amino acids. DNA of the CDR3: TGCGCCAGCAGCTTGTCGGCAACGAACTCCTACGAGCAGTACTTC. This codes for CASSLSATNSYEQYF.

The sample holds one count of this clone. The chain links TRBV5-1 to TRBJ2-2, with 13 bases lining up with TRBD2. V dropped 5 bases and J dropped 6; count of bases not matched to a gene: 13. CDR3 length: 18 amino acids. Germline loops: CDR1 SGHRS, CDR2 YFSETQ. The CDR3 DNA reads TGCGCCAGCAGATCTAGGACTAGCGGGAGCCCCAGGTCCGGGGAGCTGTTTTTT. Translating it yields CASRSRTSGSPRSGELFF.

The chain carries TRBV4-3 and TRBJ1-2, with TRBD1 matching 10 bases. The CDR3 is made up of 15 amino acids. V lost 4 bases and J lost 3; bases outside the gene matches: 5. CDR1 and CDR2 (germline): LGHNA, YSLEER. CDR3 nucleotide sequence: TGCGCCAGCAGCCCGACAGGGGGCGCATACTATGGCTACACCTTC. Its translation: CASSPTGGAYYGYTF.

This chain joins TRBV18 and TRBJ2-7; 8 bases match TRBD2. The V segment lost 2 bases and the J segment 1 base; nucleotides outside the gene matches: 7. The CDR3 loop spans 16 amino acids. Germline V gene lookup returns CDR1 KGHSH and CDR2 LQKENI. CDR3 protein: CASSPVSGGNSYEQYF. The CDR3 DNA follows: TGTGCCAGCTCACCAGTGTCGGGGGGGAATTCCTACGAGCAGTACTTC.

This clone was detected only once. The chain links TRBV9 to TRBJ2-3; 7 nucleotides agree with TRBD1. This CDR3 is built from 15 residues. J lost 3 bases, V lost 3 bases, and 7 bases had no gene match. The germline CDR1 and CDR2 sequences are SGDLS and YYNGEE. This CDR3 is CASSARQGRTDTQYF. CDR3 sequence (DNA): TGTGCCAGCAGCGCGAGACAGGGAAGGACAGATACGCAGTATTTT. Variable domain in full (rest from reference TRBV9 and TRBJ2-3): DSGVTQTPKHLITATGQRVTLRCSPRSGDLSVYWYQQSLDQGLQFLIQYYNGEERAKGNILERFSAQQFPDLHSELNLSSLELGDSALYFCASSARQGRTDTQYFGPGTRLTVL.

This sequence joins TRBV27 and TRBJ1-5, with TRBD1 as a possible D gene (5 bases). The CDR3 is 15 residues long. With 6 bases removed from V and 5 bases from J, the gap between germline ends came to 17 bases. The germline V gene has CDR1 MNHEY and CDR2 SMNVEV (reference sequence). The CDR3 loop reads CASSPLGQGYQPQHF. DNA of the CDR3: TGTGCCAGCAGCCCCCTCGGGCAGGGCTATCAGCCCCAGCATTTT.

The genes are TRBV21-1 and TRBJ2-5; TRBD1 is taken as the D call from the table, unchecked against the DNA. TRBV21-1 is marked as a pseudogene. The CDR3 is 14 amino acids. As DNA, the CDR3 is TGTGCCAGCAGGAGACAGGAGACTCAAGAGACCCAGTACTTC. It codes for CASRRQETQETQYF.

This chain joins TRBV7-2 and TRBJ1-2, with D tentatively TRBD1 (5 bases). The V end was cut by 2 bases, the J end by 6 bases, with 19 bases between. The CDR3 has 16 amino acids. Germline CDR1 reads SGHTA; CDR2 reads FQGNSA. The CDR3 nucleotides read TGTGCCAGCAGCTTACTTGGAGGCAGGGAAGCCCATGGCTACACCTTC. It specifies CASSLLGGREAHGYTF.

The genes are TRBV4-1 and TRBJ2-3; D is possibly TRBD2 (6 bases). Germline loops: CDR1 MGHRA, CDR2 YSYEKL. There are 16 residues in the CDR3. V lost 4 bases, J lost 0 bases, and 14 bases lay in between. The CDR3 is CASSRLGGMSTDTQYF. CDR3 bases: TGCGCCAGCAGCCGGCTTGGCGGGATGAGCACAGATACGCAGTATTTT.